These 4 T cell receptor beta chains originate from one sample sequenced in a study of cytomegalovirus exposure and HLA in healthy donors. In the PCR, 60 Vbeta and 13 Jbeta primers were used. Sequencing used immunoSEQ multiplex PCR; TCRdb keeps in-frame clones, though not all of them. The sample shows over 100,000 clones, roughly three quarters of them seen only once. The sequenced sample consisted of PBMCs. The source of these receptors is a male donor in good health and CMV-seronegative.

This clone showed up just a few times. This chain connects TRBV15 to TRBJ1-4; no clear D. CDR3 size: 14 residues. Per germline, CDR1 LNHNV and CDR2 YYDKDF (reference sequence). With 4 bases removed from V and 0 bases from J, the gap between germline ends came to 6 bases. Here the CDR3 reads CATSISATNEKLFF. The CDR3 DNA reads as TGTGCCACCAGCATCTCGGCAACTAATGAAAAACTGTTTTTT.

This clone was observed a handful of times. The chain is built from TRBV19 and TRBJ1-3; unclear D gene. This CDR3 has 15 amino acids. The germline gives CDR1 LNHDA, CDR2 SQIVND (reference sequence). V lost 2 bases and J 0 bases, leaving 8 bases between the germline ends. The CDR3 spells CASSISAVSGNTIYF. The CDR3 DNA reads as TGTGCCAGTAGTATAAGCGCGGTCTCTGGAAACACCATATATTTT.

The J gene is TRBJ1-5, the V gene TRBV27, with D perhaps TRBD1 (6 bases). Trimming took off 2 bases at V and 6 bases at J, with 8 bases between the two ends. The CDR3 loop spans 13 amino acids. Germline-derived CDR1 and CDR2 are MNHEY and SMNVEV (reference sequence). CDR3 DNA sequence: TGTGCCAGCAGTTTAAGGGGGATTCAGCCCCAGCATTTT. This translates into CASSLRGIQPQHF.

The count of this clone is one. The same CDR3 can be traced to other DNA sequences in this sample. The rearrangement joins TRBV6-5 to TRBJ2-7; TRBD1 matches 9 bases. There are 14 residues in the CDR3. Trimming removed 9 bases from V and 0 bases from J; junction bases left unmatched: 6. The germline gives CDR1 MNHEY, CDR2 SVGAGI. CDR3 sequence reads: CASHRGRVSYEQYF. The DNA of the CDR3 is TGTGCCAGTCACAGGGGGCGCGTCTCCTACGAGCAGTACTTC.